This entry lists 30 T cell receptor beta chains sequenced from one sample in a study of T cell responses to AZD1222 COVID-19 vaccine. Using immunoSEQ multiplex PCR, the repertoire was profiled, and TCRdb retains in-frame clones only, with some absent. This repertoire shows approximately 140,000 clones, 75% to 85% found once; its top ten account for about 4%. The starting material was peripheral blood, obtained on day 0 of MenACWY control vaccination. Source of these receptors: an adult in good health.

Here the CDR3 DNA reads TGTGCCAGCAGCGCGCACGGGGGGGTCTACGAGCAGTACTTC. Its protein is CASSAHGGVYEQYF. V and J are TRBV2 and TRBJ2-7; 8 nucleotides agree with TRBD2. Germline lookup yields CDR1 SNHLY and CDR2 FYNNEI. The length of the CDR3 is 14 residues. J lost 3 bases, V lost 6 bases, and 7 bases had no gene match.

The chain combines TRBV11-2 with TRBJ2-1; 8 nucleotides agree with TRBD2. J lost 0 bases, V lost 5 bases, and 3 bases had no gene match. The CDR3 has 15 residues. The V gene's germline CDR1 is SGHAT and CDR2 FQNNGV. CDR3 protein: CASSRGGTSYNEQFF. The CDR3 coding sequence is TGTGCCAGCAGCCGCGGGGGGACCTCCTACAATGAGCAGTTCTTC.

The chain joins TRBV5-6 to TRBJ1-4; weak D call: TRBD1 (5 bases). CDR3 length equals 15 residues. V dropped 4 bases and J dropped 0 bases, with 10 bases sitting between them. The germline gives CDR1 SGHDT, CDR2 YYEEEE. DNA of the CDR3: TGTGCCAGCAGCGTAACAGGAGCAACTAATGAAAAACTGTTTTTT. Translating gives CASSVTGATNEKLFF. The full variable domain, with the rest looked up from reference TRBV5-6 and TRBJ1-4, is DAGVTQSPTHLIKTRGQQVTLRCSPKSGHDTVSWYQQALGQGPQFIFQYYEEEERQRGNFPDRFSGHQFPNYSSELNVNALLLGDSALYLCASSVTGATNEKLFFGSGTQLSVL.

The gene calls are TRBV19 and TRBJ1-4; 8 bases agree with TRBD1. The CDR3 consists of 14 residues. Germline V CDR1 and CDR2: LNHDA, SQIVND (reference sequence). The trim removed 4 bases at V and 6 bases at J, leaving 4 bases unmatched. The CDR3 here is CASSNPGQDEKLFF. The CDR3 DNA sequence: TGTGCCAGTAGTAATCCGGGACAGGATGAAAAACTGTTTTTT.

This clone was detected a few times. The chain recombines TRBV12-3 or TRBV12-4 with TRBJ1-2; tentatively, D is TRBD1 (6 bases). Trimming left V 3 bases short and J 6 bases short, with 11 bases between. The CDR3 length is 13 residues. The CDR3 DNA is TGTGCCAGCAGTTTTAAGGGGGGGAATGGCTACACCTTC. Translation gives CASSFKGGNGYTF.

This clone was detected only a few times. This same CDR3 is encoded by further DNA sequences in the sample. The gene calls are TRBV2 and TRBJ1-2; D might be TRBD1 (6 bases). There are 13 residues in the CDR3. Germline V lookup: CDR1 SNHLY, CDR2 FYNNEI. Trimming took off 6 bases at V and 1 base at J, with 9 bases between the two ends. DNA of the CDR3: TGTGCCAGCAGCCCGGACAGTAACTATGGCTACACCTTC. Translation: CASSPDSNYGYTF.

The chain links TRBV4-1 to TRBJ2-1; D gene uncertain. Germline CDR1 MGHRA, CDR2 YSYEKL. This CDR3 has 14 amino acids. Trimming shortened V by 0 bases and J by 4 bases, and 7 bases separated the two germline ends. CDR3 DNA: TGCGCCAGCAGCCAAGAATGGCTTTACAATGAGCAGTTCTTC. It is translated as CASSQEWLYNEQFF.

V usage is TRBV11-2 and J usage is TRBJ2-3; possibly TRBD2 for D (7 bases). In germline, CDR1 is SGHAT, CDR2 FQNNGV. This CDR3 has 14 residues. Trimming shortened V by 7 bases and J by 3 bases, and 14 bases separated the two germline ends. As DNA, the CDR3 is TGTGCCAGCACCCTGGGGGGGCCGACAGATACGCAGTATTTT. Translation gives CASTLGGPTDTQYF.

The rearrangement links TRBV20-1 to TRBJ1-1; D gene unclear. Per germline, CDR1 DFQATT and CDR2 SNEGSKA (reference sequence). V lost 5 bases to trimming and J lost 2 bases, with 6 bases between them. This CDR3 is built from 11 residues. The CDR3 spells CSAPSNTEAFF. DNA for the CDR3: TGCAGTGCTCCGTCTAACACTGAAGCTTTCTTT.

The chain uses TRBV20-1 and TRBJ2-5; no definite D call. The CDR3 has 15 amino acids. CDR1 DFQATT and CDR2 SNEGSKA come from the germline V gene (reference sequence). Trimming pared 3 bases from V and 4 bases from J, leaving 18 bases between. The CDR3 loop reads CSASVAPTNGETQYF. CDR3 DNA: TGCAGTGCTAGTGTTGCACCAACTAACGGAGAGACCCAGTACTTC.

This chain links TRBV7-2 with TRBJ1-3, with 7 bases aligning to TRBD1. The CDR3 runs to 17 residues. Germline values: CDR1 SGHTA, CDR2 FQGNSA. V lost 1 base, J lost 5 bases, and 11 bases stayed unmatched. The CDR3 DNA follows: TGTGCCAGCAGCTTAGATAGTGACAGGGTCTTCAGAAACACCATATATTTT. Its translation is CASSLDSDRVFRNTIYF.

With regard to this clone: The junction differs from germline at one of its ends, possibly a read error. The genes are TRBV6-1 and TRBJ2-1, with D perhaps given as TRBD1 or TRBD2 (5 bases each). The CDR3 runs 13 residues. Looked up from germline, CDR1 is MNHNS and CDR2 is SASEGT. CDR3 DNA sequence: TGTGCCAGCAGAGGGACCGCGACCAATGGGCAGTTCTTC. Its protein product is CASRGTATNGQFF.

This clone was seen a handful of times. This rearrangement joins TRBV6-5 to TRBJ2-7; 8 nucleotides agree with TRBD1. The V gene's germline CDR1 is MNHEY and CDR2 SVGAGI. This CDR3 is built from 12 residues. V was pared by 6 bases and J by 2 bases, with 0 bases of the junction left unmatched. The CDR3 region is CASRDRAYEQYF. The CDR3 nucleotides read TGTGCCAGCAGGGACAGGGCCTACGAGCAGTACTTC.

This chain connects TRBV9 to TRBJ1-2, with D possibly being TRBD1 (5 bases). V lost 5 bases and J 7 bases, leaving 12 bases between the germline ends. The CDR3 is 12 residues long. Per the germline V gene, CDR1 is SGDLS and CDR2 is YYNGEE. The CDR3 here is CASRDQGLGYTF. For the CDR3, the DNA is TGTGCCAGCAGAGACCAGGGACTTGGCTACACCTTC.

The V and J genes are TRBV2 and TRBJ2-1; maybe TRBD1 (5 bases). The V gene's germline CDR1 is SNHLY and CDR2 FYNNEI. This CDR3 comprises 15 residues. Trimming shortened V by 3 bases and J by 5 bases, and 14 bases separated the two germline ends. The CDR3 is CASSDGAAGDNEQFF. The CDR3 DNA follows: TGTGCCAGCAGTGATGGGGCGGCAGGTGACAATGAGCAGTTCTTC. The entire variable domain, with the rest obtained from reference TRBV2 and TRBJ2-1, is as follows: EPEVTQTPSHQVTQMGQEVILRCVPISNHLYFYWYRQILGQKVEFLVSFYNNEISEKSEIFDDQFSVERPDGSNFTLKIRSTKLEDSAMYFCASSDGAAGDNEQFFGPGTRLTVL.

The chain carries TRBV18 and TRBJ1-1; D may be TRBD1 (6 bases). The germline gives CDR1 KGHSH, CDR2 LQKENI. The CDR3 is 15 amino acids. Trimming stripped 1 base from V and 6 bases from J, with 15 bases between. DNA of the CDR3: TGTGCCAGCTCACCACTTACAGGGAGGGAGGCTGAAGCTTTCTTT. Encoded protein: CASSPLTGREAEAFF.

The genes are TRBV5-1 and TRBJ2-1, with D uncertain. V was clipped by 2 bases and J by 0 bases, with 9 bases between them. Germline V gene sequence: CDR1 SGHRS, CDR2 YFSETQ. This CDR3 contains 15 residues. Written as DNA, the CDR3 is TGCGCCAGCAGCTTAGGCTACAGCTCCTACAATGAGCAGTTCTTC. It specifies CASSLGYSSYNEQFF.

The chain uses TRBV4-2 and TRBJ1-2; tentatively, D is TRBD1 (6 bases). Germline V gene lookup returns CDR1 LGHNA and CDR2 YNFKEQ. The germline V and J ends were trimmed by 0 bases and 2 bases, with 13 bases remaining between them. CDR3 length: 16 amino acids. The CDR3 protein is CASSQDLAQGNYGYTF. As DNA, the CDR3 is TGTGCCAGCAGCCAAGATCTTGCGCAGGGGAACTATGGCTACACCTTC.

The chain couples TRBV12-3 or TRBV12-4 to TRBJ1-1, with 9 bases matching TRBD1. This CDR3 has 13 residues. The trim removed 6 bases at V and 5 bases at J, leaving 4 bases unmatched. CDR3 DNA sequence: TGTGCCAGCAGCGTACAGGGGGCAACTGAAGCTTTCTTT. Protein: CASSVQGATEAFF.

J is TRBJ1-2 and V is TRBV7-3; the match to TRBD1 covers 12 bases. Losses at the gene ends were 6 bases for V and 5 bases for J; bases not matched to a gene: 10. Germline V gene lookup returns CDR1 SGHTA and CDR2 FQGTGA. CDR3 length: 16 amino acids. The CDR3 region is CASSPGQGASTYGYTF. In DNA, the CDR3 is TGTGCCAGCAGTCCGGGACAGGGGGCCTCCACATATGGCTACACCTTC.

The rearrangement joins TRBV6-5 to TRBJ2-5, with TRBD1 as a possible D gene (6 bases). The CDR3 spans 13 residues. The ends were cut back, 6 bases at V and 4 bases at J, with 12 bases in the middle. Germline CDR1 reads MNHEY; CDR2 reads SVGAGI. The CDR3 spells CASRPGDGETQYF. CDR3 coding DNA: TGTGCCAGCAGGCCAGGGGACGGAGAGACCCAGTACTTC.

The DNA for the CDR3 is TGTGCCAGCAGCCAAGGAGTTTCTAGCGGGCGGTTCTACGAGCAGTACTTC. The encoded protein is CASSQGVSSGRFYEQYF. This chain uses TRBV14 with TRBJ2-7, with 8 bases that match TRBD2. This CDR3 contains 17 residues. V was pared by 1 base and J by 3 bases, with 11 bases of the junction left unmatched. Germline V gene lookup returns CDR1 SGHDN and CDR2 FVKESK.

This chain joins TRBV19 and TRBJ1-4; TRBD1 agrees at 8 bases. The length of the CDR3 is 15 residues. With V trimmed by 3 bases and J by 9 bases, 9 bases remained unmatched. Germline V gene data show CDR1 as LNHDA and CDR2 as SQIVND (reference sequence). The CDR3 loop is CASSMVGQALQKLFF. The CDR3 DNA follows: TGTGCCAGTAGTATGGTGGGACAGGCACTCCAAAAACTGTTTTTT.

CDR3 loop: CASSSTQGAYNEQFF. CDR3 DNA sequence: TGTGCCAGCAGCTCGACACAGGGGGCCTACAATGAGCAGTTCTTC. The chain carries TRBV7-3 and TRBJ2-1; TRBD1 matches 8 bases. The J segment lost 2 bases and the V segment lost 4 bases, leaving 4 bases of the junction unmatched. Germline lookup yields CDR1 SGHTA and CDR2 FQGTGA. This CDR3 region has 15 residues.

The chain is built from TRBV12-3 or TRBV12-4 and TRBJ2-5; D unclear. The CDR3 totals 11 residues. Trimming cost V 6 bases and J 9 bases, with 11 bases left between them. This chain's CDR3 is CASSRNRAQYF. CDR3 sequence (DNA): TGTGCCAGCAGCCGGAACCGGGCCCAGTACTTC.

The chain joins TRBV5-1 to TRBJ1-2; D ambiguous. CDR1 and CDR2 (germline): SGHRS, YFSETQ. The CDR3 consists of 15 residues. The ends were cut back, 0 bases at V and 1 base at J, with 10 bases in the middle. CDR3: CASSLAGELNYGYTF. The CDR3 coding sequence is TGCGCCAGCAGCTTGGCCGGGGAACTTAACTATGGCTACACCTTC.

The J gene is TRBJ1-1, the V gene TRBV5-6; 8 bases line up with TRBD1. V lost 4 bases, J lost 10 bases, and 12 bases stayed unmatched. Germline V CDR1 and CDR2: SGHDT, YYEEEE. CDR3 length: 14 amino acids. The DNA for the CDR3 is TGTGCCAGCAGCGTCGACAGGGGCAGAATAGTAGCTTTCTTT. It yields the protein CASSVDRGRIVAFF.

This clone was counted a single time. This rearrangement joins TRBV4-1 to TRBJ1-3; 8 bases are shared with TRBD1. The CDR3 is 17 amino acids. Germline lookup yields CDR1 MGHRA and CDR2 YSYEKL. With V trimmed by 1 base and J by 4 bases, 9 bases remained unmatched. CDR3 DNA sequence: TGCGCCAGCAGCCAAGCGATCGGACAGGGAGGAGGAAACACCATATATTTT. Protein sequence: CASSQAIGQGGGNTIYF.

V gene TRBV6-6 combines with J gene TRBJ1-5; 9 bases are shared with TRBD1. The germline CDR1 and CDR2 sequences are MNHNY and SVGAGI (reference sequence). This CDR3 has 16 residues. V dropped 6 bases and J dropped 1; count of bases not matched to a gene: 7. This CDR3 reads CASRETGGKSNQPQHF. The CDR3 nucleotides read TGTGCCAGCAGAGAGACAGGGGGGAAGAGCAATCAGCCCCAGCATTTT.

The chain uses TRBV6-6 and TRBJ2-1; D call uncertain. This CDR3 spans 14 amino acids. Germline V lookup: CDR1 MNHNY, CDR2 SVGAGI (reference sequence). With 2 bases removed from V and 9 bases from J, the gap between germline ends came to 14 bases. CDR3 coding DNA: TGTGCCAGCAGTTACGATTCTGGTTCGGCTGAGCAGTTCTTC. Translated: CASSYDSGSAEQFF.